The 23 T cell receptor beta chains in this list originate from one sample, sequenced in a study of T cells in Graves' hyperthyroidism and ophthalmopathy. RNA transcripts served as the template for amplifying TCR beta CDR3 regions. With the HTBI primer set, the TCR CDR3 went through a first round of RT-PCR. A single record per CDR3 protein comes from TCRdb applying MiXCR to the multiplex PCR reads. The data show hundreds of thousands of distinct CDR3 sequences, approximately 24% seen once. Sequencing was carried out using blood. The receptor set was obtained from a woman in her thirties or forties with Graves' ophthalmopathy.

This clonotype appeared many times. CDR3 region: CASGSGTTTYEQYF. In nucleotides, the CDR3 is TGTGCCAGCGGATCCGGGACGACCACCTACGAGCAGTACTTC. The genes are TRBV28 and TRBJ2-7; D tentatively reads TRBD1 or TRBD2 (5 bases each). CDR3 length: 14 residues. V was trimmed by 8 bases and J by 2 bases, leaving 16 bases between them. Germline V gene data show CDR1 as MDHEN and CDR2 as SYDVKM.

With regard to this clonotype: One end of the junction does not line up with germline, which may come from a read error. The V and J genes are TRBV6-1 and TRBJ2-7, with 7 bases aligning to TRBD1. Germline V CDR1 and CDR2: MNHNS, SASEGT. The CDR3 sequence is 15 residues long. In nucleotides, the CDR3 is TGTGCCAGCAGCCCCAGACAGGGTCTCTTCTACGAGGAGTACTTC. Encoded protein: CASSPRQGLFYEEYF.

There are many counts of this clonotype. The genes are TRBV6-5 and TRBJ2-7; the match to TRBD2 covers 8 bases. The ends lost 8 bases at V and 2 bases at J; junction bases unmatched: 17. Germline CDR1 MNHEY, CDR2 SVGAGI. This CDR3 has 17 amino acids. CDR3: CASLGYDVPGLAYEQYF. CDR3 DNA: TGTGCCAGCCTCGGATATGACGTTCCGGGACTAGCCTACGAGCAGTACTTC.

The chain carries TRBV6-2 or TRBV6-3 and TRBJ2-7; D not certain. Trimming pared 2 bases from V and 2 bases from J, leaving 7 bases between. The CDR3 loop spans 13 amino acids. The germline V gene encodes CDR1 MNHEY and CDR2 SVGEGT. DNA of the CDR3: TGTGCCAGCAGTTACATGGCAGCCTACGAGCAGTACTTC. This encodes CASSYMAAYEQYF.

This clonotype was recorded at least ten times. The chain has TRBV7-9 and TRBJ2-7, with D unclear. This CDR3 spans 13 amino acids. The germline V and J ends were trimmed by 0 bases and 4 bases, with 7 bases remaining between them. Germline lookup yields CDR1 SEHNR and CDR2 FQNEAQ (reference sequence). The CDR3 protein is CASSLAWGYEQYF. Here the CDR3 DNA reads TGTGCCAGCAGCTTAGCGTGGGGATACGAGCAGTACTTC.

This clonotype was observed a few times. This chain connects TRBV4-1 to TRBJ2-7, with 10 positions matching TRBD2. The V gene end was trimmed by 2 bases and the J gene end by 3 bases; junction bases not matched to a gene: 4. Germline V gene data show CDR1 as MGHRA and CDR2 as YSYEKL. The CDR3 has 15 amino acids. The CDR3 loop reads CASSQTSGKLYEQYF. For the CDR3, the DNA is TGCGCCAGCAGCCAAACTAGCGGGAAGCTCTACGAGCAGTACTTC.

The V call is TRBV12-3 or TRBV12-4, the J call TRBJ1-1; the D is unclear. The CDR3 covers 15 residues. V shed 4 bases and J shed 3 bases, with 15 bases lying between them. The CDR3 nucleotides are TGTGCCAGCAGTTCGTCGACAAACCACGACACTGAAGCTTTCTTT. This gives the protein CASSSSTNHDTEAFF.

This clonotype turned up a few times. Just one base apart from a much larger clone, this may be a read error. The CDR3 ends on some other residue instead of the conserved phenylalanine or tryptophan, so this is likely a read error. The chain employs TRBV5-1 and TRBJ2-7; TRBD2 agrees at 7 bases. This CDR3 region has 16 residues. Germline assignment: CDR1 SGHRS and CDR2 YFSETQ. V shed 0 bases and J 3 bases; nucleotides not matched to a gene: 9. CDR3 in DNA: TGCGCCAGCAGCTTGGATTCTAGCGGTGGTGGCTACGAGCAGTACTCC. This sequence encodes CASSLDSSGGGYEQYS.

This clonotype was observed many times. The chain has TRBV29-1 and TRBJ2-7, with D possibly TRBD2 on 6 matching bases. The CDR3 has 14 amino acids. CDR1 and CDR2 from the germline V gene are SQVTM and ANQGSEA. With 4 bases removed from V and 0 bases from J, the gap between germline ends came to 13 bases. CDR3 region: CSVGPLSGSYEQYF. The CDR3 DNA reads TGCAGCGTTGGCCCTCTTAGCGGCTCCTACGAGCAGTACTTC.

This clonotype was counted only a few times. The chain uses TRBV6-2 or TRBV6-3 and TRBJ2-5; D is perhaps TRBD2 (6 bases). The CDR3 runs to 15 residues. In germline, CDR1 is MNHEY, CDR2 SVGEGT. The V end lost 2 bases, the J end lost 2 bases, and 12 bases lay between the germline ends. The CDR3 DNA reads as TGTGCCAGCAGTTACCAAGGACTATTTCAAGAGACCCAGTACTTC. As protein: CASSYQGLFQETQYF.

This clonotype was seen ten or more times. This chain links TRBV4-1 with TRBJ2-7, with 11 bases identical to TRBD2. The CDR3 length is 15 residues. The J segment lost 7 bases and the V segment lost 3 bases, leaving 8 bases of the junction unmatched. CDR1 MGHRA and CDR2 YSYEKL come from the germline V gene. The CDR3 is CASSHILAGVSEQYF. The CDR3 nucleotides read TGCGCCAGCAGCCACATACTAGCGGGAGTGAGTGAGCAGTACTTC.

This clonotype came up many times. This chain joins TRBV28 and TRBJ2-4; 8 positions agree with TRBD1. Losses at the gene ends were 4 bases for V and 10 bases for J; bases not matched to a gene: 12. The CDR3 covers 15 residues. Germline values: CDR1 MDHEN, CDR2 SYDVKM. The CDR3 DNA follows: TGTGCCAGCAGTTCCTCAGGGGGCGGGAAAACAATTCAGTACTTC. Protein sequence: CASSSSGGGKTIQYF.

This chain links TRBV11-2 with TRBJ2-1, with 8 bases identical to TRBD1. The V segment lost 7 bases and the J segment 9 bases; nucleotides outside the gene matches: 5. Germline CDR1 is SGHAT and CDR2 is FQNNGV. This CDR3 comprises 12 residues. CDR3 nucleotides: TGTGCCAGCACCTCAGGGGGCGTTGAGCAGTTCTTC. Encoded protein: CASTSGGVEQFF.

In its sample, this clonotype was seen a few times. The DNA is omitted, as the CDR3 cannot be located on it reliably, and the CDR3 follows TCRdb's listing. The genes are TRBV6-4 and TRBJ2-2; the D segment call TRBD2 is taken from the table without a DNA check. Termini included, the CDR3 measures 22 amino acids. Looked up from germline, CDR1 is MRHNA and CDR2 is SNTAGT. The CDR3 spells CASSPGRAYEQYFGPNTGELFF.

The sample holds many counts of this clonotype. The chain recombines TRBV30 with TRBJ1-1; D gene uncertain. Deletions cut 2 bases from V and 3 bases from J, with 13 bases between. The germline CDR1 and CDR2 sequences are GTSNPN and SVGIG (reference sequence). The CDR3 loop spans 14 amino acids. The DNA of the CDR3 is TGTGCCTGGAGTTCGAGGCGTCGGGACACTGAAGCTTTCTTT. Its protein is CAWSSRRRDTEAFF.

This clonotype has ten or more counts. The chain joins TRBV27 to TRBJ2-7; TRBD1 might be the D (5 bases). The CDR3 covers 12 residues. V shed 5 bases and J shed 7 bases, with 12 bases lying between them. Germline-derived CDR1 and CDR2 are MNHEY and SMNVEV (reference sequence). CDR3 sequence (DNA): TGTGCCAGCAGTGGCAGGGTGGGGGAGCAGTACTTC. Protein: CASSGRVGEQYF.

This clonotype was seen ten or more times. The chain carries TRBV6-1 and TRBJ2-7; 7 nucleotides align to TRBD2. CDR1 is MNHNS, CDR2 SASEGT, per germline. This CDR3 has 13 amino acids. V shed 6 bases, J shed 3 bases, and the junction held 5 bases outside the gene matches. Written as DNA, the CDR3 is TGTGCCAGCAGCCGGGAGCGGGGCTACGAGCAGTACTTC. Translating it yields CASSRERGYEQYF.

This clonotype was observed at least ten times. The chain combines TRBV10-3 with TRBJ1-2; 10 positions match TRBD1. With V trimmed by 6 bases and J by 5 bases, 6 bases remained unmatched. The CDR3 runs 14 residues. Germline values: CDR1 ENHRY, CDR2 SYGVKD. The CDR3 region is CAIRGQGPGYGYTF. The CDR3 nucleotides read TGTGCCATCAGGGGACAGGGGCCAGGATATGGCTACACCTTC.

There are many counts of this clonotype. The rearrangement joins TRBV11-3 to TRBJ2-7, with a tentative D call TRBD2 (6 bases). The V and J ends lost 5 bases and 7 bases respectively, with 15 bases between them. This CDR3 has 13 amino acids. Germline V gives CDR1 SGHNT, CDR2 YENEEA. The CDR3 DNA reads as TGTGCCAGCAGCCCTCGCCACCGGGGGGAGCAGTACTTC. It translates to CASSPRHRGEQYF.

This chain connects TRBV4-1 to TRBJ2-7; D may correspond to TRBD1 or TRBD2 (5 bases each). Germline CDR1 MGHRA, CDR2 YSYEKL. This CDR3 has 16 amino acids. Trimming stripped 1 base from V and 2 bases from J, with 15 bases between. This chain's CDR3 is CASSQGVRQGAYEQYF. The CDR3 nucleotides are TGCGCCAGCAGCCAAGGGGTACGGCAGGGAGCCTACGAGCAGTACTTC.

This clonotype was observed at least ten times. The V call is TRBV12-3 or TRBV12-4, the J call TRBJ2-2; D is tentatively TRBD1 or TRBD2 (7 bases each). Trimming pared 6 bases from V and 1 base from J, leaving 12 bases between. The CDR3 is made up of 15 amino acids. In DNA, the CDR3 is TGTGCCAGCAGCCCCAGGGGGGGGAACACCGGGGAGCTGTTTTTT. Amino acids: CASSPRGGNTGELFF.

This clonotype was counted at least ten times. The chain links TRBV7-8 to TRBJ2-7; 8 positions match TRBD2. The CDR3 length is 15 residues. Per the germline V gene, CDR1 is SGHVS and CDR2 is FQNEAQ. With 1 base clipped from V and 4 bases from J, the junction kept 6 bases outside the gene matches. The CDR3 DNA sequence: TGTGCCAGCAGCTTAGTAACTAGCGGAGTTTACGAGCAGTACTTC. This translates into CASSLVTSGVYEQYF.

This clonotype was seen many times. This rearrangement joins TRBV7-2 to TRBJ2-7; D ambiguous. This CDR3 is built from 13 residues. V was cut by 2 bases and J by 3 bases, with 8 bases left in between. In germline, CDR1 is SGHTA, CDR2 FQGNSA. The CDR3 DNA is TGTGCCAGCAGCTTACGACATATCTACGAGCAGTACTTC. Translated, it gives CASSLRHIYEQYF.